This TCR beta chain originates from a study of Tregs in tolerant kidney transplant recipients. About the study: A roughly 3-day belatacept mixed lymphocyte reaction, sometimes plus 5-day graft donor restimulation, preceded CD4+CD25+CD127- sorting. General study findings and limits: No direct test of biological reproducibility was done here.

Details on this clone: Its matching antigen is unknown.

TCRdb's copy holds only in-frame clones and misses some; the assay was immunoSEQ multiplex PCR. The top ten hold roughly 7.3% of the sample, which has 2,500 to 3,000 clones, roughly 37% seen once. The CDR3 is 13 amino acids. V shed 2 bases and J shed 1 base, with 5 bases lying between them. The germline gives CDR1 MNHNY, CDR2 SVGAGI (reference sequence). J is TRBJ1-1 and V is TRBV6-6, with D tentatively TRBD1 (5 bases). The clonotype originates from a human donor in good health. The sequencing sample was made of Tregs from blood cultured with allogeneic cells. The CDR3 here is CASSYTGNTEAFF. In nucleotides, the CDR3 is TGTGCCAGCAGTTACACAGGGAACACTGAAGCTTTCTTT.